A selection of T cell receptor beta chains follows, all from one sample in a study of Graves' ophthalmopathy and Graves' hyperthyroidism. Each CDR3 protein gets one entry after TCRdb re-called the multiplex PCR reads with MiXCR. The table has approximately 160,000 distinct CDR3 sequences, under 40% seen once. The material sequenced was peripheral blood. The receptors shown here come from a woman in her forties with Graves' ophthalmopathy. CDR3s include the opening cysteine and the closing phenylalanine or tryptophan. The D gene is left open where the match is weak. Clone size is stated in some rows and not others, as once, few, many or a class when expanded.

>TRBD1|TRBJ2-5|TRBV12-3/TRBV12-4|-
TGTGCCAGCCGACCGACAGGGCAAGAGACCCAGTACTTC
CASRPTGQETQYF
>TRBD1|TRBJ2-7|TRBV6-5|many
TGTGCCAGCAGTTACGGGACAGGGGCCTCCTACGAGCAGTACTTC
CASSYGTGASYEQYF
>-|TRBJ1-1|TRBV6-2/TRBV6-3|many
TGTGCCAGCAGTTACTCGTTAGAGGAAGTGAACACTGAAGCTTTCTTT
CASSYSLEEVNTEAFF
>-|TRBJ2-2|TRBV27|many
TGTGCCAGCAGAGGGGGTTTCACCGGGGAGCTGTTTTTT
CASRGGFTGELFF
>-|TRBJ1-2|TRBV6-1|many
TGTGCCAGCAGTGAAGTAACAGCCAACTATGGCTACACCTTC
CASSEVTANYGYTF
>-|TRBJ2-2|TRBV5-1|many
TGCGCCAGCACCTGGGGGCGGGGGACGGAGCTGTTTTTT
CASTWGRGTELFF
>-|TRBJ1-1|TRBV12-3/TRBV12-4|many
TGTGCCAGCAGCCCAAACAGGGTACACACTGAAGCTTTCTTT
CASSPNRVHTEAFF
>-|TRBJ2-2|TRBV19|-
TGTGCCAGTAGTAAAATGGACACCGGGGAGCTGTTTTTT
CASSKMDTGELFF
>-|TRBJ1-2|TRBV6-1|-
TGTGCCAGCGGGGGTACACCGTTCTATGGCTACACCTTC
CASGGTPFYGYTF
>-|TRBJ1-2|TRBV4-1|-
TGCGCCAGCAGCCCACAAATTGGACAAACCCTCTATGGCTACACCTTC
CASSPQIGQTLYGYTF
>-|TRBJ1-6|TRBV6-2/TRBV6-3|many
TGTGCCAGCAGTGAGGACAAGCCCACCCTCCACTTT
CASSEDKPTLHF
>-|TRBJ1-5|TRBV19|many
TGTGCCACCACCTTAGGAGGGACTGGGAATCAGCCCCAGCATTTT
CATTLGGTGNQPQHF
>TRBD1|TRBJ2-5|TRBV6-1|-
TGTGCCAGCAGTCGGGACAGGGACGCCCAGTACTTC
CASSRDRDAQYF
>TRBD1|TRBJ1-3|TRBV29-1|many
TGCAGCGTAGACGGACAGGGGTTCTCTGGAAACACCATATATTTT
CSVDGQGFSGNTIYF
>-|TRBJ1-1|TRBV15|many
TGTGCCACCAGCAGAGATGGGACTGGGAACACTGAAGCTTTCTTT
CATSRDGTGNTEAFF
>TRBD1|TRBJ2-5|TRBV9|many
TGTGCCAGCAGCGAGGGGGCCAGGGGGATAAAAGAGACCCAGTACTTC
CASSEGARGIKETQYF
>-|TRBJ2-5|TRBV7-3|many
TGTGCCAGCAGCTTATCCAACCAAGAGACCCAGTACTTC
CASSLSNQETQYF
>-|TRBJ2-5|TRBV6-2/TRBV6-3|-
TGTGCCAGCAGTTCCACTAGGCAAGAGACCCAGTACTTC
CASSSTRQETQYF
>TRBD1|TRBJ2-7|TRBV2|many
TGTGCCAGCAGTCACCGGGACAGGGGGAGAGAGCAGTACTTC
CASSHRDRGREQYF
>-|TRBJ2-2|TRBV5-5|many
TGTGCCAGCAGCTTTGGGCGTAACACCGGGGAGCTGTTTTTT
CASSFGRNTGELFF
>-|TRBJ1-1|TRBV6-2/TRBV6-3|many
TGTGCCAGCAGTTACTTGGGCATGAACACTGAAGCTTTCTTT
CASSYLGMNTEAFF
>TRBD1|TRBJ2-7|TRBV6-1|-
TGTGCCATCTGGGGGACAGGACGATCTTACGAGCAGTACTTC
CAIWGTGRSYEQYF
>-|TRBJ2-7|TRBV3-1|many
TGTGCCAGCAGCCAAGGAGGCTTAGCCTACGAGCAGTACTTC
CASSQGGLAYEQYF
>-|TRBJ2-7|TRBV28|-
TGTGCCAGCAGGTGGGAGACCGCCTACGAGCAGTACTTC
CASRWETAYEQYF
>TRBD2|TRBJ2-4|TRBV19|many
TGTGCCAGTGGCCGGGGAGGGGCCAAAAACATTCAGTACTTC
CASGRGGAKNIQYF
>-|TRBJ1-3|TRBV6-2/TRBV6-3|many
TGTGCCAGCAGTTCCGGGGCCACCTCTGGAAACACCATATATTTT
CASSSGATSGNTIYF
>-|TRBJ1-3|TRBV27|-
TGTGCCAGCAGTTCACTAGACGGACGCTCTGGAAACACCATATATTTT
CASSSLDGRSGNTIYF
>TRBD1|TRBJ2-7|TRBV11-1|many
TGTGCCAGCGGACATATGGGACAGGGAGACGAGCAGTACTTC
CASGHMGQGDEQYF
>TRBD1|TRBJ1-1|TRBV6-2/TRBV6-3|-
TGTGCCATCAGTGTGGGGACAGGGAACACTGAAGCTTTCTTT
CAISVGTGNTEAFF
>-|TRBJ1-2|TRBV28|many
TGTGCCAGCAGTATAAACAGGGTTTATGGCTACACCTTC
CASSINRVYGYTF
>-|TRBJ2-7|TRBV12-3/TRBV12-4|-
TGTGCCAGCAGTTTTGATGGGGGAACCTACGAGCAGTACTTC
CASSFDGGTYEQYF
>TRBD1|TRBJ2-7|TRBV25-1|-
TGTGCCAGCCTGGGGACAGGGAATAACGAGCAGTACTTC
CASLGTGNNEQYF
>TRBD2|TRBJ2-5|TRBV28|many
TGTGCCAGCAGCTGGACTAGCGGGTACCAAGAGACCCAGTACTTC
CASSWTSGYQETQYF
>-|TRBJ1-2|TRBV5-1|many
TGCGCCAGCAGCGTGGGACCTCCTAATAATGGCTACACCTTC
CASSVGPPNNGYTF
>TRBD1|TRBJ1-2|TRBV12-3/TRBV12-4|few
TGTGCCAGCAGTCGCGAGGGACAGACCTATGGCTACACCTTC
CASSREGQTYGYTF
>TRBD1|TRBJ2-5|TRBV6-5|-
TGTGCCAGCAGTTTAAGTTCGGACAGGGTCGAGACCCAGTACTTC
CASSLSSDRVETQYF
>TRBD2|TRBJ2-2|TRBV11-2|-
TGTGCCAGCAGCCCGGGGGGACTAGCAAACACCGGGGAGCTGTTTTTT
CASSPGGLANTGELFF
>TRBD1|TRBJ1-2|TRBV7-2|-
TGTGCCAGCAGCCCTCCCGGACAGGTCTATGGCTACACCTTC
CASSPPGQVYGYTF
>-|TRBJ1-1|TRBV19|many
TGTGCCAGTAGGAGATTAGAACGCGACACTGAAGCTTTCTTT
CASRRLERDTEAFF
>-|TRBJ1-1|TRBV6-2/TRBV6-3|many
TGTGCCAGCAGTAACCGACGACGAGCTTTCTTT
CASSNRRRAFF
>TRBD1|TRBJ1-6|TRBV6-2/TRBV6-3|-
TGTGCCAGCCGGACAGGGGGTATAACGCTCCCTTCACCCCTCCACTTT
CASRTGGITLPSPLHF
>-|TRBJ1-2|TRBV20-1|many
TGCAGTGCTTATGACCGGGGGTTTGGTTTTATTCCTGGCTACACCTTC
CSAYDRGFGFIPGYTF
>-|TRBJ1-6|TRBV6-2/TRBV6-3|many
TGTGCCAGCAGTTGGTGGCGGGAAAATTCACCCCTCCACTTT
CASSWWRENSPLHF
>TRBD2|TRBJ2-7|TRBV10-3|many
TGTGCCATCAGTGAGTGGGGGACTAGCGCCTACGAGCAGTACTTC
CAISEWGTSAYEQYF
>-|TRBJ1-5|TRBV7-2|-
TGTGCCAGCAGCTTCTCCTGGAATCAGCCCCAGCATTTT
CASSFSWNQPQHF
>-|TRBJ2-7|TRBV6-1|-
TGTGCCACCGCAACTACAGGGATGGGGTCCTACGAGCAGTACTTC
CATATTGMGSYEQYF
>-|TRBJ1-3|TRBV20-1|many
TGCCGTGCTAGGAACCTGACAGGTGGAAACACCATATATTTT
CRARNLTGGNTIYF
>-|TRBJ1-1|TRBV30|-
TGTGCCTGGAGTGGCTCGGGATCACTTTATGGGGCTTTCTTT
CAWSGSGSLYGAFF
>-|TRBJ2-7|TRBV12-3/TRBV12-4|-
TGTGCCGGCAGTCCGGACAGCTACGAGCAGTACTTC
CAGSPDSYEQYF
>-|TRBJ2-4|TRBV28|many
TGTGCCAGCAGCCTACAGGAAAACATTCAGTACTTC
CASSLQENIQYF
>-|TRBJ1-2|TRBV28|many
TGTGCCAGCAGTTTAGCAAGAGACAGGTTACCGACGCGGGGCTGCACCTTC
CASSLARDRLPTRGCTF
>-|TRBJ2-4|TRBV10-3|many
TGTGCCATCAGTGGCGGATTTGGAAACATTCAGTACTTC
CAISGGFGNIQYF
>-|TRBJ1-1|TRBV6-1|-
TGTGCCAGCAGTCCCGGCGACCTCACTGAAGCTTTCTTT
CASSPGDLTEAFF
>-|TRBJ2-7|TRBV10-3|many
TGTGCCATCAGTGAGTCAGGCCCTTACGAGCAGTACTTC
CAISESGPYEQYF
>-|TRBJ1-2|TRBV6-7|many
TGTGCCAGCAGTGCAACAGGGAATGAAAGCTATGGCTACACCTTC
CASSATGNESYGYTF
>TRBD1|TRBJ2-7|TRBV27|-
TGTGCCAGCAGTCACCTCCGGGACAGGTTACACGAGCAGTACTTC
CASSHLRDRLHEQYF
>TRBD1|TRBJ1-2|TRBV6-1|many
TGTGCCAGCAGTGAACCACGACAGGGAGGGGGCTATGGCTACACCTTC
CASSEPRQGGGYGYTF
>TRBD1|TRBJ1-1|TRBV4-1|many
TGCGCCAGCAAGAACAGGGGGACTGAAGCTTTCTTT
CASKNRGTEAFF
>TRBD1|TRBJ2-6|TRBV19|once
TGTGCCAGCACATTGACAGGGGGCTGGTCTGGGGCCAACGTCCTGACTTTC
CASTLTGGWSGANVLTF
>TRBD2|TRBJ2-5|TRBV20-1|many
TGCAGTGCTCCGGGACTAGCGGGACGTGAGACCCAGTACTTC
CSAPGLAGRETQYF